This TCR beta chain emerged from a study of T cells in narcolepsy. Sequencing used immunoSEQ multiplex PCR; TCRdb keeps in-frame clones, though not all of them. The sample shows more than 30,000 clones, roughly 80% of them seen only once. V shed 1 base and J shed 5 bases, with 11 bases lying between them. The CDR3 runs to 14 residues. From germline, CDR1 is MNHNS and CDR2 SASEGT. The chain is built from TRBV6-1 and TRBJ1-1, with D unresolved. Sequenced input: CD45RA- memory CD4+ T cells from PBMCs. This clonotype originated in a human donor with narcolepsy. The chain's CDR3 is CASSEEGGVTEAFF. The CDR3, as DNA: TGTGCCAGCAGTGAAGAGGGAGGTGTGACTGAAGCTTTCTTT.